This T cell receptor beta chain is from a study of blood T cell repertoires in COVID-19. Overall study: Acute and convalescent COVID-19 specimens originated in the United States, Italy and Spain. The analysed material was cDNA or gDNA that came from T cells, B-cell-depleted T cells, or PBMCs.

The germline V and J ends were trimmed by 0 bases and 0 bases, with 6 bases remaining between them. The germline V gene encodes CDR1 SGHRS and CDR2 YFSETQ. CDR3 length equals 15 residues. Note on this clone: Other DNA sequences in the sample encode the same CDR3.

The authors' processing: Estimation of nucleated cell counts was performed using reference gene primer amplification. Generated by immunoSEQ multiplex PCR, the TCRdb table keeps only in-frame clones and is missing some. V and J calls and clone size are copied from that table; D and trimming were computed from the DNA. The profile shows about 190,000 clones, 84% of them singletons. This clonotype was obtained from a woman aged 70-85 years with active or convalescent COVID-19. The sequencing input was peripheral blood. This chain uses TRBV5-1 with TRBJ2-2, with D unresolved. The chain's CDR3 is CASSLGGANTGELFF. In DNA form, the CDR3 reads TGCGCCAGCAGCTTGGGCGGCGCGAACACCGGGGAGCTGTTTTTT.